Each of the 12 T cell receptor beta chains below was sequenced from the same sample in a study of cytomegalovirus exposure and HLA in healthy donors. Researchers ran the PCR with 60 Vbeta and 13 Jbeta primers. The data were produced by immunoSEQ multiplex PCR, yet TCRdb's version contains in-frame clones alone and is incomplete. The table has roughly 69,000 clones, approximately 71% seen once. Sequenced sample: PBMCs. These receptors were collected from a man aged 45 to 65 in good health and CMV-seronegative.

The chain recombines TRBV14 with TRBJ2-4, with D maybe TRBD1 (6 bases). The length of the CDR3 is 16 residues. Germline assignment: CDR1 SGHDN and CDR2 FVKESK. V dropped 1 base and J dropped 1 base, with 11 bases sitting between them. The CDR3 nucleotides are TGTGCCAGCAGCCAAGCTAGGGGACACGCCAAAAACATTCAGTACTTC. Its translation: CASSQARGHAKNIQYF.

The rearrangement joins TRBV7-3 to TRBJ2-3; a weak D match, TRBD1 (6 bases). CDR1 and CDR2 from the germline V gene are SGHTA and FQGTGA. This CDR3 contains 15 residues. Trimming pared 0 bases from V and 2 bases from J, leaving 9 bases between. In DNA form, the CDR3 reads TGTGCCAGCAGCTTAACGGGGGCTTCCACAGATACGCAGTATTTT. This gives the protein CASSLTGASTDTQYF.

The V call is TRBV6-9, the J call TRBJ2-7; D possibly corresponds to TRBD2 (6 bases). CDR1 is MNHGY, CDR2 SVAAGI, per germline. The CDR3 length is 18 residues. The V end lost 4 bases, the J end lost 0 bases, and 22 bases lay between the germline ends. The CDR3 sequence: CASSFYHRLERISYEQYF. The CDR3 DNA reads as TGTGCCAGCAGTTTCTACCACCGACTAGAGCGGATCTCCTACGAGCAGTACTTC.

This chain links TRBV18 with TRBJ1-6; 9 bases fit TRBD1. Germline V gene lookup returns CDR1 KGHSH and CDR2 LQKENI. The CDR3 is 16 amino acids. V shed 9 bases, J shed 7 bases, and the junction held 13 bases outside the gene matches. The DNA for the CDR3 is TGTGCCAGTTTCCGGGACAGGGACATATGGAATTCACCCCTCCACTTT. Amino acids: CASFRDRDIWNSPLHF.

As regards this clone: Other DNA sequences within the sample encode an identical CDR3. The chain joins TRBV9 to TRBJ2-5; D may be TRBD2 (6 bases). Trimming pared 3 bases from V and 1 base from J, leaving 13 bases between. The CDR3 consists of 15 residues. Germline V lookup: CDR1 SGDLS, CDR2 YYNGEE. Written as DNA, the CDR3 is TGTGCCAGCAGCGCCACGGGACTGGCCCAAGAGACCCAGTACTTC. Its protein product is CASSATGLAQETQYF.

The chain recombines TRBV7-3 with TRBJ2-5; D is perhaps TRBD2 (7 bases). The V gene's germline CDR1 is SGHTA and CDR2 FQGTGA. V gave up 3 bases and J gave up 10 bases, with 15 bases separating them. The CDR3 extends over 13 amino acids. The CDR3 nucleotides read TGTGCCAGCAGCTTTAAGAGGGGGGGCGGCCAGTACTTC. Its protein product is CASSFKRGGGQYF.

V usage is TRBV18 and J usage is TRBJ2-6; 8 positions agree with TRBD2. Per germline, CDR1 KGHSH and CDR2 LQKENI. V trimming: 6 bases; J trimming: 0 bases; junction bases outside the gene matches: 13. CDR3 length: 19 residues. This chain's CDR3 is CASSLNSGGWDSGANVLTF. In nucleotides, the CDR3 is TGTGCCAGCTCCCTTAACAGCGGGGGATGGGACTCTGGGGCCAACGTCCTGACTTTC. Variable domain in full (rest from reference TRBV18 and TRBJ2-6): NAGVMQNPRHLVRRRGQEARLRCSPMKGHSHVYWYRQLPEEGLKFMVYLQKENIIDESGMPKERFSAEFPKEGPSILRIQQVVRGDSAAYFCASSLNSGGWDSGANVLTFGAGSRLTVL.

The chain recombines TRBV9 with TRBJ1-5; 9 nucleotides match TRBD1. Germline CDR1 and CDR2: SGDLS and YYNGEE. The CDR3 covers 15 residues. The J segment lost 4 bases and the V segment lost 0 bases, leaving 2 bases of the junction unmatched. CDR3 residues: CASSVGTGDNQPQHF. In DNA form, the CDR3 reads TGTGCCAGCAGCGTAGGGACAGGGGATAATCAGCCCCAGCATTTT.

This clone was recorded only once. This chain links TRBV6-6 with TRBJ2-1; 8 bases are a match to TRBD2. CDR1 MNHNY and CDR2 SVGAGI come from the germline V gene (reference sequence). This CDR3 spans 15 amino acids. The J segment lost 7 bases and the V segment lost 10 bases, leaving 15 bases of the junction unmatched. The CDR3 is CAIGDPGGAGNEQFF. CDR3 sequence (DNA): TGTGCCATCGGCGACCCGGGGGGGGCGGGGAATGAGCAGTTCTTC.

By frequency in the sample, this clone is medium-sized. This chain connects TRBV11-2 to TRBJ1-4; 9 bases match TRBD1. With V trimmed by 5 bases and J by 7 bases, 8 bases remained unmatched. The CDR3 is made up of 15 amino acids. Germline V gene data show CDR1 as SGHAT and CDR2 as FQNNGV. The CDR3 region is CASSATGGWGEKLFF. CDR3 DNA sequence: TGTGCCAGCAGCGCCACAGGGGGCTGGGGTGAAAAACTGTTTTTT. Complete variable domain (other parts from reference TRBV11-2 and TRBJ1-4): EAGVAQSPRYKIIEKRQSVAFWCNPISGHATLYWYQQILGQGPKLLIQFQNNGVVDDSQLPKDRFSAERLKGVDSTLKIQPAKLEDSAVYLCASSATGGWGEKLFFGSGTQLSVL.

The J gene is TRBJ2-1, the V gene TRBV18; D remains unclear. Germline CDR1 is KGHSH and CDR2 is LQKENI. There are 16 residues in the CDR3. The V gene lost 1 base and the J gene lost 1 base, with 11 bases spanning the gap. DNA for the CDR3: TGTGCCAGCTCACCACTAGCCTTCTCGTCCTACAATGAGCAGTTCTTC. Residues: CASSPLAFSSYNEQFF.

This clone was counted only a few times. V and J are TRBV25-1 and TRBJ1-2, with TRBD1 identical over 10 bases. The V segment lost 2 bases and the J segment 5 bases; nucleotides outside the gene matches: 8. This CDR3 comprises 16 residues. Germline V gene data show CDR1 as MGHDK and CDR2 as SYGVNS. The CDR3 region has the DNA TGTGCCAGCAGTGAAGGGACAGGGGCCAACTTTTATGGCTACACCTTC. Translated: CASSEGTGANFYGYTF.